Listed below are T cell receptor beta chains from one sample, sequenced in a study of cytomegalovirus exposure and HLA in healthy donors. The protocol was immunoSEQ multiplex PCR, while the TCRdb copy is restricted to in-frame clones and leaves out a portion. The sample lists about 360,000 clones, just over 85% occurring once. Sequencing was done on a sample of PBMCs. The receptors derive from a young woman in good health and CMV-seronegative. The CDR3 runs from the conserved cysteine through the conserved F or W. The D gene is left open where the match is weak. Only some rows state a clone size, as once, few, many or a class for expanded clones.

>TRBV2|.|TRBJ2-4|TRBD1
CASRDREVGAKNIQYF
TGTGCCAGCAGGGACAGGGAGGTCGGGGCCAAAAACATTCAGTACTTC
>TRBV7-9|.|TRBJ2-5|.
CASILVGGRSETQYF
TGTGCCAGCATCCTGGTCGGGGGGCGGTCAGAGACCCAGTACTTC
>TRBV5-4|once|TRBJ2-1|TRBD1
CATGQGAGQFF
TGTGCTACCGGGCAGGGGGCAGGGCAGTTCTTC
>TRBV9|.|TRBJ2-4|.
CASSATSLNIQYF
TGTGCCAGCAGCGCCACTAGTTTGAACATTCAGTACTTC
>TRBV16|.|TRBJ2-7|TRBD1
CASSHYRDSQSYEQYF
TGTGCCAGCAGCCATTACCGGGACAGTCAATCCTACGAGCAGTACTTC
>TRBV11-2|.|TRBJ2-1|.
CASSPPNNEQFF
TGTGCCAGCAGCCCGCCTAACAATGAGCAGTTCTTC
>TRBV2|.|TRBJ2-3|.
CASSPGPSTDTQYF
TGTGCCAGCAGTCCAGGCCCTAGCACAGATACGCAGTATTTT
>TRBV7-9|.|TRBJ2-7|TRBD1
CASSGDRGGSEQYF
TGTGCCAGCAGCGGCGACAGGGGGGGTTCCGAGCAGTACTTC
>TRBV2|.|TRBJ2-2|TRBD2
CASRGTSGSKNGELFF
TGTGCCAGCAGAGGGACTAGCGGGAGTAAAAACGGGGAGCTGTTTTTT
>TRBV29-1|.|TRBJ2-7|TRBD1
CSVVGQGVYEQYF
TGCAGCGTTGTAGGACAGGGGGTCTACGAGCAGTACTTC
>TRBV28|once|TRBJ2-1|.
CASGRLYNEQFF
TGTGCCAGCGGTAGACTCTACAATGAGCAGTTCTTC
>TRBV5-1|.|TRBJ2-7|.
CASSTTGPPSYEQYF
TGCGCCAGCAGCACCACAGGGCCTCCCTCCTACGAGCAGTACTTC
>TRBV5-6|.|TRBJ1-1|TRBD1
CASSSFPAQGFLNTEAFF
TGTGCCAGCAGCTCTTTCCCGGCACAGGGGTTTTTGAACACTGAAGCTTTCTTT
>TRBV9|.|TRBJ2-1|TRBD2
CASSVGIAGAYNEQFF
TGTGCCAGCAGCGTAGGAATAGCGGGGGCCTACAATGAGCAGTTCTTC
>TRBV5-1|.|TRBJ2-3|.
CASSTGTLGNTDTQYF
TGCGCCAGCAGCACTGGGACTTTGGGTAACACAGATACGCAGTATTTT
>TRBV28|once|TRBJ1-2|.
CASSLRGIGHGYTF
TGTGCCAGCAGTTTGAGGGGGATAGGGCATGGCTACACCTTC
>TRBV7-9|.|TRBJ2-3|.
CAGELGGDTQYF
TGTGCCGGGGAATTAGGGGGTGATACGCAGTATTTT
>TRBV7-6|.|TRBJ1-2|TRBD1
CASSRDSYGYTF
TGTGCCAGCAGCCGGGACAGTTATGGCTACACCTTC
>TRBV29-1|.|TRBJ1-1|TRBD1
CSGGTGSGNTEAFF
TGCAGCGGCGGGACAGGATCTGGGAACACTGAAGCTTTCTTT
>TRBV7-9|.|TRBJ1-3|TRBD1
CASSWTGTGNTIYF
TGTGCCAGCAGCTGGACAGGGACTGGAAACACCATATATTTT
>TRBV2|few|TRBJ1-2|.
CASHRVLGYTF
TGTGCCAGCCACAGGGTTCTCGGCTACACCTTC
>TRBV21-1|.|TRBJ1-2|.
CASSGLDSFYGYTF
TGTGCCAGCAGCGGGTTAGACAGCTTCTATGGCTACACCTTC
>TRBV9|.|TRBJ2-3|.
CASSPPLADTQYF
TGTGCCAGCAGCCCCCCCTTAGCAGATACGCAGTATTTT
>TRBV2|.|TRBJ1-5|TRBD1
CASRNRGPQPQHF
TGTGCCAGCAGAAACAGGGGGCCTCAGCCCCAGCATTTT
>TRBV27|.|TRBJ2-1|.
CASSYSSYNEQFF
TGTGCCAGCAGTTATTCGAGCTACAATGAGCAGTTCTTC
>TRBV14|.|TRBJ1-1|.
CAILVGAEAFF
TGTGCCATCCTGGTCGGGGCTGAAGCTTTCTTT
>TRBV4-1|once|TRBJ2-1|.
CASSPGLAGQYNEQFF
TGCGCCAGCAGCCCCGGACTTGCGGGCCAGTACAATGAGCAGTTCTTC
>TRBV4-1|once|TRBJ2-3|.
CASSQDLEADTQYF
TGCGCCAGCAGCCAAGATCTTGAGGCAGATACGCAGTATTTT
>TRBV27|.|TRBJ2-6|.
CASSERVSGANVLTF
TGTGCCAGCAGCGAGAGGGTCTCTGGGGCCAACGTCCTGACTTTC
>TRBV2|once|TRBJ2-1|TRBD2
CASRLAALNEQFF
TGTGCCTCTCGACTAGCGGCTTTAAATGAGCAGTTCTTC
>TRBV10-3|.|TRBJ2-3|.
CAISDRTDTQYF
TGTGCCATCAGTGACAGGACAGATACGCAGTATTTT
>TRBV10-1|.|TRBJ2-7|TRBD1
CASSPGTGGSYEQYF
TGCGCCAGCAGTCCCGGGACAGGGGGTTCCTACGAGCAGTACTTC
>TRBV10-3|once|TRBJ2-1|TRBD2
CAIGLAGEDTAYNEQFF
TGTGCCATCGGACTAGCGGGGGAAGATACTGCCTACAATGAGCAGTTCTTC
>TRBV18|.|TRBJ2-5|.
CASSPLPREETQYF
TGTGCCAGCTCACCTCTACCCCGGGAAGAGACCCAGTACTTC
>TRBV2|.|TRBJ1-4|TRBD1
CASSDRGREKLFF
TGTGCCAGCAGTGACAGGGGGCGTGAAAAACTGTTTTTT
>TRBV6-6|.|TRBJ2-2|TRBD2
CASSPSGTNTGELFF
TGTGCCAGCAGCCCGAGCGGGACGAACACCGGGGAGCTGTTTTTT
>TRBV5-6|.|TRBJ1-2|.
CASSQATYSSGYTF
TGTGCCAGCAGCCAAGCGACGTATTCCTCTGGCTACACCTTC
>TRBV7-2|.|TRBJ2-7|.
CASSPAPSAPLYEQYF
TGTGCCAGCAGCCCCGCCCCTAGCGCTCCCCTCTACGAGCAGTACTTC
>TRBV6-5|.|TRBJ2-7|.
CASSYSHASSYEQYF
TGTGCCAGCAGTTACTCCCATGCTAGCTCCTACGAGCAGTACTTC
>TRBV18|.|TRBJ2-5|TRBD1
CASSPITGGETQYF
TGTGCCAGCTCACCAATCACAGGGGGAGAGACCCAGTACTTC
>TRBV11-3|.|TRBJ1-1|.
CASSLLDSPNTEAFF
TGTGCCAGCAGCTTACTGGACAGCCCGAACACTGAAGCTTTCTTT
>TRBV28|once|TRBJ2-5|TRBD2
CASSLGLAIQETQYF
TGTGCCAGCAGTTTGGGACTAGCGATTCAAGAGACCCAGTACTTC
>TRBV19|.|TRBJ1-1|.
CASSISARGTEAFF
TGTGCCAGTAGTATATCTGCCAGGGGCACTGAAGCTTTCTTT
>TRBV5-1|.|TRBJ2-5|TRBD2
CASSLLATQETQYF
TGCGCCAGCAGCTTACTAGCGACCCAAGAGACCCAGTACTTC
>TRBV28|.|TRBJ2-7|.
CASSPRLGGDEQYF
TGTGCCAGCAGTCCAAGGCTCGGAGGCGACGAGCAGTACTTC
>TRBV10-2|.|TRBJ2-7|TRBD2
CASKSLAGPYEQYF
TGCGCCAGCAAGTCCCTAGCGGGCCCCTACGAGCAGTACTTC
>TRBV5-5|.|TRBJ1-2|.
CASRFRDTPNYGYTF
TGTGCCAGCAGATTCCGGGACACACCTAACTATGGCTACACCTTC
>TRBV9|.|TRBJ2-7|TRBD1
CASSPQGAGYEQYF
TGTGCCAGCAGCCCACAGGGGGCGGGCTACGAGCAGTACTTC
>TRBV2|.|TRBJ2-5|TRBD2
CASSPGLAGGLETQYF
TGTGCCAGCAGCCCCGGACTAGCGGGGGGGCTAGAGACCCAGTACTTC
>TRBV19|.|TRBJ2-7|.
CASSLTPSTSMAEQYF
TGTGCCAGTAGTCTGACCCCGTCCACTAGTATGGCCGAGCAGTACTTC
>TRBV7-8|.|TRBJ2-7|.
CASSEGPYEQYF
TGTGCCAGTTCGGAGGGGCCCTACGAGCAGTACTTC
>TRBV18|.|TRBJ2-5|TRBD1
CASSSGQPETQYF
TGTGCCAGCTCATCGGGACAGCCGGAGACCCAGTACTTC
>TRBV4-1|.|TRBJ2-7|TRBD2
CASSQASGRAYEQYF
TGCGCCAGCAGCCAAGCTAGCGGGAGAGCCTACGAGCAGTACTTC
>TRBV29-1|.|TRBJ2-7|TRBD2
CSVLPGLTRNEQYF
TGCAGCGTCCTCCCGGGACTAACTAGGAACGAGCAGTACTTC
>TRBV13|.|TRBJ2-1|.
CASSLNRLVSEQFF
TGTGCCAGCAGCCTAAACCGACTAGTAAGTGAGCAGTTCTTC
>TRBV28|.|TRBJ1-4|TRBD1
CASSRPYDREGTNEKLFF
TGTGCCAGCAGCCGACCTTACGACAGGGAAGGAACTAATGAAAAACTGTTTTTT
>TRBV5-6|.|TRBJ2-3|TRBD2
CASSLQLAGTLITDTQYF
TGTGCCAGCAGCTTGCAGCTAGCGGGAACCCTAATCACAGATACGCAGTATTTT
>TRBV10-1|once|TRBJ2-2|TRBD2
CASSDRLAGGHTGELFF
TGCGCCAGCAGTGATCGACTAGCGGGAGGCCATACCGGGGAGCTGTTTTTT
>TRBV21-1|.|TRBJ1-5|.
CASSKGPRRGHNQPQHF
TGTGCCAGCAGCAAAGGCCCTAGAAGAGGGCACAATCAGCCCCAGCATTTT